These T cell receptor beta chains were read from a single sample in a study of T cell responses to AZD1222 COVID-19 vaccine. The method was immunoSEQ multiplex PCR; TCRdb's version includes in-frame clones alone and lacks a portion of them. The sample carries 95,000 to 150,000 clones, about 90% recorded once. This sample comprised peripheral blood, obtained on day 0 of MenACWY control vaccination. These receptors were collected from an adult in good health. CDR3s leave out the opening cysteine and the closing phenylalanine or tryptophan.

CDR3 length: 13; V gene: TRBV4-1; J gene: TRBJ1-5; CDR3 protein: ASSQTQGQDQPQH
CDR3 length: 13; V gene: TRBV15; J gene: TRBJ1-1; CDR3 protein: ATSRERGGRTEAF
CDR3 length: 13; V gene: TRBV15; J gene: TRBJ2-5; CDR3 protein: ATSRVQGAGETQY
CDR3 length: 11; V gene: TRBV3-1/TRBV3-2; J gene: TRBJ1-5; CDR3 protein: ASSQFLDQPQH
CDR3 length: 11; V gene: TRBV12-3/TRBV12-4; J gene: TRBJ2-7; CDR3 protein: ARGGAGVHEQY
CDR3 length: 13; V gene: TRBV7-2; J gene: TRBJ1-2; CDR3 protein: ASSLYGTGASGYT
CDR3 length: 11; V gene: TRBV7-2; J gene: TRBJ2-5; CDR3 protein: ASSFGRQETQY
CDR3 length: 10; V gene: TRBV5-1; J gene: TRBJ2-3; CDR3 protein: ASSSLTDTQY
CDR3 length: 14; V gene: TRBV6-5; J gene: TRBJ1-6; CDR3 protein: ASSYYKDRANSPLH
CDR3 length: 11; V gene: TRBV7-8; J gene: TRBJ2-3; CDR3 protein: ASSLGGRQGEG
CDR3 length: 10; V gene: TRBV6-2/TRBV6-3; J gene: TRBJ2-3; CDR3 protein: ASSYSLVWQY
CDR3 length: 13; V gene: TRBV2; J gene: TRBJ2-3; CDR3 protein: ASSDWRGGQYTQY
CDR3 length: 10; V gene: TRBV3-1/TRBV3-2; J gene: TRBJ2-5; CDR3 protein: ASSQGGETQY
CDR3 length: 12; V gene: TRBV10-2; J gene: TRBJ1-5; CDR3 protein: ASSVDSPYQPQH
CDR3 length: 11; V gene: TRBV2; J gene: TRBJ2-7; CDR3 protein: ASSEGVNYEQY
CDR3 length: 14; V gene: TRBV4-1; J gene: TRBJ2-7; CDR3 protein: ASSQDWGTALYEQY
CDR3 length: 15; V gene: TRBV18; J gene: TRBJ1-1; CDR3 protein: ASSPRSIGGKNTEAF
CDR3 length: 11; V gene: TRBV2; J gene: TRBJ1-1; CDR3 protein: ASSERKGTEAF
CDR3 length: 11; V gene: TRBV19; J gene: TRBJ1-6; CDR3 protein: ASSPDRGSPLH
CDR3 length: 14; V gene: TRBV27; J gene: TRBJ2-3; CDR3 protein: ASSPARGGPTDTQY
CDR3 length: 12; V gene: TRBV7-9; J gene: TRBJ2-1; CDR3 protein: ASSLDAGDNEQF
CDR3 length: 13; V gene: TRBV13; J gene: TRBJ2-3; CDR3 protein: ASSPRQGGTDTQY
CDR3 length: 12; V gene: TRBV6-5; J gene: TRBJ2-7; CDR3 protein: ASRPGGSLNEQY
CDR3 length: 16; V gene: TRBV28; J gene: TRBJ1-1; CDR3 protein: ASSSFFAGQGLNTEAF
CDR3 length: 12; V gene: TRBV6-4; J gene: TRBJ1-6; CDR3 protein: ASSLLAYNSPLH
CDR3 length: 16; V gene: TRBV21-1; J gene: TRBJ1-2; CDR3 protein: ASSKAPFRGTANYGYT
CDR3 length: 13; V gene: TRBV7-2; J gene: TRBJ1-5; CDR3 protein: ASSLGDSGNQPQH
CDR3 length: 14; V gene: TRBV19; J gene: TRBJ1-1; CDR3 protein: ASSTGTGGTNTEAF
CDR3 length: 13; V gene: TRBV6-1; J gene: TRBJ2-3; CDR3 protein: ASSEAPTSTDTQY
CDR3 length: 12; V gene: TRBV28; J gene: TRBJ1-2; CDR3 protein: ASSSSGGNYGYT
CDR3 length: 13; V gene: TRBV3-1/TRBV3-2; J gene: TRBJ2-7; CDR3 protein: ASSQSSGGSYEQY
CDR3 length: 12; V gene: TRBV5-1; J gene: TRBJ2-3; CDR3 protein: ASSSQGIADTQY
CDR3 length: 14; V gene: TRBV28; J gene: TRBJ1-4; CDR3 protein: ASSSPGAATNEKLF
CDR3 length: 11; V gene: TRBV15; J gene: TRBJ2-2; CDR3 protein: ATSRDRTGELF
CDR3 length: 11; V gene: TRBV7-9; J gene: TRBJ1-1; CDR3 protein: ASSSSGNTEAF
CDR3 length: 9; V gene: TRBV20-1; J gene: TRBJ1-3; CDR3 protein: SVPDVGRHH
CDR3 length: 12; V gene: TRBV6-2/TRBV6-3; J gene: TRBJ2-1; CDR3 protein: ASSYGLDYNEQF
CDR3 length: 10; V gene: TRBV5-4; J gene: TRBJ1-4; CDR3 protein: ASSLGGEKLF
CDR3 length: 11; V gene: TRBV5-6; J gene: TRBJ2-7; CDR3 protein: ASSLGGRSEQY
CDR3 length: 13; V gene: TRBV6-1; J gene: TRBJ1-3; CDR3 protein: ASSDIEQGVGTIY
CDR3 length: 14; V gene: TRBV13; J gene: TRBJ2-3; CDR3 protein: ASSLVGVGGTDTQY
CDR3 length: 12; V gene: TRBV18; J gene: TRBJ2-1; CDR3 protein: ASSPASGSREQF
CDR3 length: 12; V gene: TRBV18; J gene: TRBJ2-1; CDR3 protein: ASSLDRKYNEQF
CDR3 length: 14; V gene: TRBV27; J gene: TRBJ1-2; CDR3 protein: ASSSTPPGQNYGYT
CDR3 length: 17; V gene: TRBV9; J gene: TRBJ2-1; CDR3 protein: ASSQGGDYPVAPYNEQF
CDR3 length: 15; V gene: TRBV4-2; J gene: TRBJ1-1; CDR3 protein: ASSRPRELGEATEAF
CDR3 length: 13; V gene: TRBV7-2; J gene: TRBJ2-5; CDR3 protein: ASSLAGTDQETQY
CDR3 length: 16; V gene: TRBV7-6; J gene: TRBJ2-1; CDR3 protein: ASSLDVSGSVSYNEQF
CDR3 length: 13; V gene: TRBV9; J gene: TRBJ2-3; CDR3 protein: ASSALQGSTDTQY
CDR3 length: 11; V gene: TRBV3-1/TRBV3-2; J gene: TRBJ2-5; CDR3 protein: ASSQDRVSTQY
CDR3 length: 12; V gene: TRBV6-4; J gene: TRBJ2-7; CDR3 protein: ASSVTGTSGIMY
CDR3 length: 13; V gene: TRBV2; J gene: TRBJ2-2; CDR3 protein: ASARTDVNTGELF
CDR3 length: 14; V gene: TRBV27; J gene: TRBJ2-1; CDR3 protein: ASSNRGGQGSDEQF
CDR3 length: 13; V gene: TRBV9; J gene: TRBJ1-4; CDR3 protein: ASSVGPLMGEKLF
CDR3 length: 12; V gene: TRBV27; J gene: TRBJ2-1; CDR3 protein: ASSLSWDTNEQF